The 5 T cell receptor beta chains below were found in one sample sequenced in a study of PD-1 blockade in classical Hodgkin lymphoma. Time point noted: cycle 4 day 1 (C4D1), after about 6 weeks of nivolumab. Each of the patients experienced relapse following autologous stem cell transplantation, and their brentuximab vedotin exposure differed. Here immunoSEQ multiplex PCR was the method, and the copy in TCRdb shows in-frame clones only, minus some. The sample shows about 50,000 clones, around 87% of them seen only once. This sample comprised peripheral blood mononuclear cells (PBMCs), obtained before the fourth cycle of nivolumab. The receptors derive from a human donor with classical Hodgkin lymphoma.

This clone was counted once. CDR3 DNA: TGTGCCAGTAGTAGCGGACAGGAGAGCTCCTATAATTCACCCCTCCACTTT. It is translated as CASSSGQESSYNSPLHF. The rearrangement joins TRBV19 to TRBJ1-6, with 7 nucleotides matching TRBD1. CDR1 and CDR2 (germline): LNHDA, SQIVND (reference sequence). The CDR3 is made up of 17 amino acids. Losses at the gene ends were 4 bases for V and 0 bases for J; bases not matched to a gene: 6. The complete variable domain, with remaining parts taken from reference TRBV19 and TRBJ1-6, reads DGGITQSPKYLFRKEGQNVTLSCEQNLNHDAMYWYRQDPGQGLRLIYYSQIVNDFQKGDIAEGYSVSREKKESFPLTVTSAQKNPTAFYLCASSSGQESSYNSPLHFGNGTRLTVT.

The chain combines TRBV10-3 with TRBJ1-2; 8 positions match TRBD1. Per the germline V gene, CDR1 is ENHRY and CDR2 is SYGVKD. The CDR3 loop spans 14 amino acids. V dropped 2 bases and J dropped 8; count of bases not matched to a gene: 7. The CDR3 sequence: CAISEHRQGAGYTF. In DNA, the CDR3 is TGTGCCATCAGTGAGCACCGCCAGGGGGCGGGCTACACCTTC.

A note on this clone: The conserved phenylalanine or tryptophan is not found at the CDR3 terminus, so this likely reflects a read error. The DNA is left out, because the CDR3 cannot be placed on it with certainty; the CDR3 is given as TCRdb lists it. The chain is built from TRBV7-3 and TRBJ2-7; the table's D call TRBD2 went unverified against the DNA. Germline CDR1 and CDR2: SGHTA and FQGTGA. Inclusive of both ends, the CDR3 amounts to 18 amino acids. Here the CDR3 reads CASSARTGIGTGASGSLS.

This sequence joins TRBV6-6 and TRBJ1-5; D is unclear. The CDR3 spans 15 residues. Germline V lookup: CDR1 MNHNY, CDR2 SVGAGI (reference sequence). The V gene lost 4 bases and the J gene lost 0 bases, with 10 bases spanning the gap. The CDR3 here is CASSSTQNSNQPQHF. The DNA of the CDR3 is TGTGCCAGCAGTTCTACCCAGAATAGCAATCAGCCCCAGCATTTT.

This sequence joins TRBV7-3 and TRBJ2-5; no firm D call. Trimming cost V 3 bases and J 2 bases, with 7 bases left between them. The CDR3 extends over 13 amino acids. The V gene's germline CDR1 is SGHTA and CDR2 FQGTGA. In nucleotides, the CDR3 is TGTGCCAGCAGCTTGGGCGGACAAGAGACCCAGTACTTC. This translates into CASSLGGQETQYF.